This TCR beta chain comes out of a study of T-cell reconstitution after alpha-beta-depleted transplantation in children. Whole-study findings and limits: Recipient T cells and thymic progenitors that survived gave rise to the high TCRbeta diversity observed at day 60 in some patients. Newly generated T cells supplied most T-cell counts and diversity one year post-transplant. Two months or so post-transplant, alpha-beta T cells reportedly derived from several hundred expanded graft clones.

Library preparation (for TCRbeta) was performed with unique molecular identifiers. TCRdb ran MiXCR on the PCR reads and lists one entry per CDR3 protein. Among 40,000 to 60,000 distinct CDR3 sequences listed, around a tenth were seen once. This clonotype was recorded many times. Its cognate antigen is unknown. The V gene's germline CDR1 is SGHDN and CDR2 FVKESK. Trimming took off 5 bases at V and 2 bases at J, with 9 bases between the two ends. The CDR3 extends over 13 amino acids. The V gene is TRBV14, the J gene TRBJ1-1; tentatively, D is TRBD1 (5 bases). The receptor was isolated from a male patient aged 2-10 years who had a stem cell transplant for chronic granulomatous disease, so the T cells may come from the graft donor. This specimen consisted of PBMCs, mostly from graft donor cells, obtained 60 days after TCRalphabeta/CD19-depleted stem cell transplant. The DNA of the CDR3 is TGTGCCAGCAGCACAGGACACAACACTGAAGCTTTCTTT. Amino acids: CASSTGHNTEAFF.